This TCR beta chain is from a study of human T cells and chemical hapten exposure. For the study at large: Diphenylcyclopropenone was applied weekly to patients' scalps across the approximately 25-week study. Overall study results and limits: Compared to controls, expanded TCRs made significantly more large clusters of similar CDR3s.

The time point denotes: patch test 2, 6 weeks after DPC sensitization. This sample's treatment: therapeutic diphenylcyclopropenone sensitization with weekly scalp DPC. This clonotype was seen repeatedly, ten times or more. Antigen specificity is unknown. TCRdb reprocessed the RACE reads with MiXCR, giving one entry per CDR3 protein. The profile shows about 73,000 distinct CDR3 sequences, roughly 8.5% of them singletons. V was pared by 1 base and J by 0 bases, with 10 bases between. Looked up from germline, CDR1 is DFQATT and CDR2 is SNEGSKA (reference sequence). The CDR3 is 15 amino acids. The material sequenced was whole blood, taken in connection with sensitization to the hapten diphenylcyclopropenone (DPC). This chain links TRBV20-1 with TRBJ2-1, with a weak D call TRBD1 (6 bases). This receptor was taken from a woman aged 50 to 60 with alopecia areata. Some clones in this sample may be carry-over from other donors' samples. The CDR3 loop is CSARGDRSSYNEQFF. The CDR3 bases are TGCAGTGCTAGAGGTGACAGGAGCTCCTACAATGAGCAGTTCTTC.